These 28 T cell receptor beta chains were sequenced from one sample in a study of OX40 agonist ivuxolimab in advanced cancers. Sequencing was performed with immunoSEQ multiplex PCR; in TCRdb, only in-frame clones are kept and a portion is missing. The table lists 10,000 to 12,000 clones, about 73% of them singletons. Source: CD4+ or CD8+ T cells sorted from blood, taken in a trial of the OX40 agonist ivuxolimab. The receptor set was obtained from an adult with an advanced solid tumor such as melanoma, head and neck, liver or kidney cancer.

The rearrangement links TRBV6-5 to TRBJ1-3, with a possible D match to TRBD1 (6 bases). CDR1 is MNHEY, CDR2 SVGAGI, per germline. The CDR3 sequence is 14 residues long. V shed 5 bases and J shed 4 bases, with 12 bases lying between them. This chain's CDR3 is CASSPRTAGNTIYF. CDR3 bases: TGTGCCAGCAGTCCAAGGACAGCCGGAAACACCATATATTTT.

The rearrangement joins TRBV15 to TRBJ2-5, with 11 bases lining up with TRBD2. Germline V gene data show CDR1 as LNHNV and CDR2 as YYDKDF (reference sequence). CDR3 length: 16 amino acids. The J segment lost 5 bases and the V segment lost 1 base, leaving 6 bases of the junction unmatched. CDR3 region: CATSRGDLAGGETQYF. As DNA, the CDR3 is TGTGCCACCAGCAGAGGGGACCTAGCGGGGGGCGAGACCCAGTACTTC.

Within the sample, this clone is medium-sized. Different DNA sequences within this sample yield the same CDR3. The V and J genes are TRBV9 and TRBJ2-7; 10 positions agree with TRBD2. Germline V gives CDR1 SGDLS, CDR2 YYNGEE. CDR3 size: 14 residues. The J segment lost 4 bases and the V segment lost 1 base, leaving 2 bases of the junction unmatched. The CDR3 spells CASSVSSGSYEQYF. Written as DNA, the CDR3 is TGTGCCAGCAGCGTATCTAGCGGGAGTTACGAGCAGTACTTC.

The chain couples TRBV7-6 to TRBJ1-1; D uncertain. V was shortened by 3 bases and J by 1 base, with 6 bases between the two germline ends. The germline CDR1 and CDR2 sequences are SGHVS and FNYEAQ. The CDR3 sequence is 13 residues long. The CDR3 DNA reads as TGTGCCAGCAGCTTGAGGAAGAACACTGAAGCTTTCTTT. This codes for CASSLRKNTEAFF.

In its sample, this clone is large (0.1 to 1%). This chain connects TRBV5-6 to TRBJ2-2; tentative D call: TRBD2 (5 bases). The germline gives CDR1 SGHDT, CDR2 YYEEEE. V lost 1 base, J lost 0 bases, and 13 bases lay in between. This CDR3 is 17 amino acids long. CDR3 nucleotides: TGTGCCAGCAGCTTGTTTCCAGCGGACGCGAACACCGGGGAGCTGTTTTTT. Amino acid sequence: CASSLFPADANTGELFF. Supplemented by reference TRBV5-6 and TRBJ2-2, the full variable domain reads DAGVTQSPTHLIKTRGQQVTLRCSPKSGHDTVSWYQQALGQGPQFIFQYYEEEERQRGNFPDRFSGHQFPNYSSELNVNALLLGDSALYLCASSLFPADANTGELFFGEGSRLTVL.

In DNA form, the CDR3 reads TGTGCCAGCAGTCCAGAGGGCCCTAACTATGGCTACACCTTC. This encodes CASSPEGPNYGYTF. The chain couples TRBV6-5 to TRBJ1-2; D is ambiguous. The CDR3 is 14 amino acids. Germline-derived CDR1 and CDR2 are MNHEY and SVGAGI. Trimming cost V 5 bases and J 0 bases, with 10 bases left between them.

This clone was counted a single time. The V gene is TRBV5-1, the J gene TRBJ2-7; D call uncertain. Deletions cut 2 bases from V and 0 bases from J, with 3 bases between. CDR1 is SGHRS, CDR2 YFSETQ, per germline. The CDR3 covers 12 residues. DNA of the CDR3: TGCGCCAGCAGCTTTAACTCCTACGAGCAGTACTTC. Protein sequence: CASSFNSYEQYF.

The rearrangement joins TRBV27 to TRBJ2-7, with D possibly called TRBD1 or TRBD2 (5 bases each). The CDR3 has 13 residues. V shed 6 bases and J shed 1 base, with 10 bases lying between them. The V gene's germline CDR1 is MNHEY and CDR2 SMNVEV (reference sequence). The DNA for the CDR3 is TGTGCCAGCAGCTCGGGACCATCCTACGAGCAGTACTTC. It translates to CASSSGPSYEQYF.

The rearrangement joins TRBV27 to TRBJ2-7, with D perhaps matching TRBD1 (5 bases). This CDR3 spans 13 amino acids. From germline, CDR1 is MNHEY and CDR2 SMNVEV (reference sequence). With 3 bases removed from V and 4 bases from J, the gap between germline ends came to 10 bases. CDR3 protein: CASSFGRVYEQYF. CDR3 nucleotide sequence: TGTGCCAGCAGTTTCGGCAGGGTGTACGAGCAGTACTTC.

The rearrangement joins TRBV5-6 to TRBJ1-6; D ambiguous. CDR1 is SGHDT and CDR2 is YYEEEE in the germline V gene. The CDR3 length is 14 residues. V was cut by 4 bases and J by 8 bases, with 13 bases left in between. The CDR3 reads CASSPDGGDSPLHF. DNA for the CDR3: TGTGCCAGCAGCCCGGACGGTGGGGATTCACCCCTCCACTTT.

In DNA, the CDR3 is TGTGCCAGCAGCACCGGGACAGCAGTTGAAGCTTTCTTT. Translation gives CASSTGTAVEAFF. The chain joins TRBV9 to TRBJ1-1, with 7 bases lining up with TRBD1. This CDR3 comprises 13 residues. From germline, CDR1 is SGDLS and CDR2 YYNGEE. J gave up 7 bases and V 4 bases, and 7 bases lay outside the gene matches.

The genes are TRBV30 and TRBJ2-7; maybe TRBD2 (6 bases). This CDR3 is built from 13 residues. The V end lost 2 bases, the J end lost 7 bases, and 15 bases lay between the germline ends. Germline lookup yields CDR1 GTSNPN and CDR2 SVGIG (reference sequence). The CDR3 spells CAWSNPQGGEQYF. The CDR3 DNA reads TGTGCCTGGAGTAATCCCCAGGGAGGAGAGCAGTACTTC.

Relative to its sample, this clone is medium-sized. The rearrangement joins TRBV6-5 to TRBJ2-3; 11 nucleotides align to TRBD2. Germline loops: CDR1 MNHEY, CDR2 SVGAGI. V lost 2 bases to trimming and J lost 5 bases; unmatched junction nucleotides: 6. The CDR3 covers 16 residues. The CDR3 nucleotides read TGTGCCAGCAGTTACGTAGCGGGAGGGCCTGAAGATACGCAGTATTTT. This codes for CASSYVAGGPEDTQYF.

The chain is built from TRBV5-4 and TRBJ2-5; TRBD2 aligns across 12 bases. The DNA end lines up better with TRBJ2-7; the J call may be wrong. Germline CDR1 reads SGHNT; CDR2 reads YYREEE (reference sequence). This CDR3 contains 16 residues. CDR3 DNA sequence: TGTGCCAGCAGCCGACTAGCGGGAGCGAAATTCTACGAGCAGTACTTC. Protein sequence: CASSRLAGAKFYEQYF.

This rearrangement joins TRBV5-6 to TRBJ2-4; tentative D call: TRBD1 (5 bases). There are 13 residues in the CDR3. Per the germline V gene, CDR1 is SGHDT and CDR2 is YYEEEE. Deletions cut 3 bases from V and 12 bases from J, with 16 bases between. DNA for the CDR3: TGTGCCAGCAGCTACCGACAGCCCCCTAATCAGTACTTC. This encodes CASSYRQPPNQYF.

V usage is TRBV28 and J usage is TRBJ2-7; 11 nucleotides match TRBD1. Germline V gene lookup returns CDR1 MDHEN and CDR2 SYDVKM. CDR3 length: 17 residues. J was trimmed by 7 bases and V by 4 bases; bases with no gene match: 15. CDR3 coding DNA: TGTGCCAGCAGTTCGTCCGGGAGTACCGGGACAGGGGGAGAGCAGTACTTC. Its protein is CASSSSGSTGTGGEQYF.

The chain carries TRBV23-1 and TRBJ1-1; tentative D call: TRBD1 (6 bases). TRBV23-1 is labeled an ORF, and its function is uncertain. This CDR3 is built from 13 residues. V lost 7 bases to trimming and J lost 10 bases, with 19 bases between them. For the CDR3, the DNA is TGCGCCAGCACCCAAAGACAGGTGGTAGGAGCTTTCTTT. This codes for CASTQRQVVGAFF.

CDR3 in DNA: TGTGCCAGCAGCCTAGCCCTATACAATGAGCAGTTCTTC. This translates into CASSLALYNEQFF. V usage is TRBV11-2 and J usage is TRBJ2-1; perhaps TRBD2 as D (5 bases). The CDR3 contains 13 residues. The germline gives CDR1 SGHAT, CDR2 FQNNGV. Trimming removed 5 bases at V and 4 bases at J, with 9 bases between.

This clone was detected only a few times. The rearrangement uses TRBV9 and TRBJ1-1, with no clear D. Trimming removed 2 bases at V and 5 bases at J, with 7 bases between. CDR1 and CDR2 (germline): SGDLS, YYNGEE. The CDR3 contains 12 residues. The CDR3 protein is CASSVDGTEAFF. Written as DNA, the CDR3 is TGTGCCAGCAGCGTGGATGGGACTGAAGCTTTCTTT. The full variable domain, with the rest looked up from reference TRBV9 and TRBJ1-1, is DSGVTQTPKHLITATGQRVTLRCSPRSGDLSVYWYQQSLDQGLQFLIQYYNGEERAKGNILERFSAQQFPDLHSELNLSSLELGDSALYFCASSVDGTEAFFGQGTRLTVV.

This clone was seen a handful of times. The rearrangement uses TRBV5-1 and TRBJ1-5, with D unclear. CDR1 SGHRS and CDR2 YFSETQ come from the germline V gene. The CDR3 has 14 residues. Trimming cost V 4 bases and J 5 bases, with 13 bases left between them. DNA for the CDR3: TGCGCCAGCAGCCCCGAGACTCGGGATCAGCCCCAGCATTTT. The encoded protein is CASSPETRDQPQHF.

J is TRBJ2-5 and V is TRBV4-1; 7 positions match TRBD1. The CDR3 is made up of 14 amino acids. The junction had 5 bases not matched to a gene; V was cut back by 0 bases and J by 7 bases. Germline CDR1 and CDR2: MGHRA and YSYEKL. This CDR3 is CASSQERGRMTQYF. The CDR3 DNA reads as TGCGCCAGCAGCCAAGAAAGGGGGCGGATGACCCAGTACTTC.

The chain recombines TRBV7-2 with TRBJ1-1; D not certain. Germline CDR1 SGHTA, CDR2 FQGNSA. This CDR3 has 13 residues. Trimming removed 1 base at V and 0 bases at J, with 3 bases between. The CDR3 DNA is TGTGCCAGCAGCTTAGAGTTGAACACTGAAGCTTTCTTT. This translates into CASSLELNTEAFF.

CDR3 nucleotides: TGTGCCTGGAGTGAGGGGGCGAACACCGGGGAGCTGTTTTTT. Its translation: CAWSEGANTGELFF. The J gene is TRBJ2-2, the V gene TRBV30; maybe TRBD1 (6 bases). Trimming shortened V by 1 base and J by 0 bases, and 6 bases separated the two germline ends. CDR1 and CDR2 from the germline V gene are GTSNPN and SVGIG (reference sequence). The CDR3 is 14 amino acids.

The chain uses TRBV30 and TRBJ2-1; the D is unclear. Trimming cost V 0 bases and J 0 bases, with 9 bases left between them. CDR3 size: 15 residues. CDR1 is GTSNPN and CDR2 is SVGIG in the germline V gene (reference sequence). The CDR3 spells CAWSVGLSSYNEQFF. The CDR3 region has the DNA TGTGCCTGGAGTGTGGGCCTTAGCTCCTACAATGAGCAGTTCTTC.

The CDR3 DNA reads as TGCGCCAGCAGCCAGTCAGCGGGAGGGTCGGAGACCCAGTACTTC. Translation: CASSQSAGGSETQYF. The rearrangement links TRBV4-1 to TRBJ2-5; 10 bases match TRBD2. The V and J ends lost 3 bases and 5 bases, in that order; junction bases with no gene match: 6. The germline CDR1 and CDR2 sequences are MGHRA and YSYEKL. The length of the CDR3 is 15 residues.

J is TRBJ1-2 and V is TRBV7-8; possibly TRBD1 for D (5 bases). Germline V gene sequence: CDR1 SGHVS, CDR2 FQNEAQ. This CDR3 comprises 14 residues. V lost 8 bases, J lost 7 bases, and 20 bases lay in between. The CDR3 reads CASLEHAGTPGYTF. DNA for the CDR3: TGTGCCAGCTTGGAACACGCCGGGACCCCTGGCTACACCTTC.

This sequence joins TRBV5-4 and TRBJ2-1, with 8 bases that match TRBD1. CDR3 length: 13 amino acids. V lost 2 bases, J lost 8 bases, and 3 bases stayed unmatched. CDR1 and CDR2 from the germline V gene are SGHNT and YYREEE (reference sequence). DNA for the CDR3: TGTGCCAGCAGCTTAGGGACAGGAGATGAGCAGTTCTTC. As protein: CASSLGTGDEQFF. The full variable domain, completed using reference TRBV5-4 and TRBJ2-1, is ETGVTQSPTHLIKTRGQQVTLRCSSQSGHNTVSWYQQALGQGPQFIFQYYREEENGRGNFPPRFSGLQFPNYSSELNVNALELDDSALYLCASSLGTGDEQFFGPGTRLTVL.

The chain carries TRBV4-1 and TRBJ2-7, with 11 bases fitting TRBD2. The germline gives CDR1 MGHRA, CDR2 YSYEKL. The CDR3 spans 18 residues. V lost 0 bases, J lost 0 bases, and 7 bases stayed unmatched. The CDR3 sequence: CASSQERTSGSFSYEQYF. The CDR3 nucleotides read TGCGCCAGCAGCCAAGAAAGGACTAGCGGGTCCTTCTCCTACGAGCAGTACTTC.